This T cell receptor (beta chain) was recorded in a study of blood T cell repertoires in COVID-19. Study overall: Samples of COVID-19 (acute and convalescent) were obtained from the United States, Italy and Spain. In each case, the material was cDNA or gDNA derived from T cells, B-cell-depleted T cells, or PBMCs.

Repertoires were generated with immunoSEQ multiplex PCR, while TCRdb's copy carries only in-frame clones and drops some. The sample contains 200,000 to 250,000 clones, 80% to 90% of which appear only once. CDR3 length: 13 amino acids. Trimming stripped 4 bases from V and 4 bases from J, with 10 bases between. The germline gives CDR1 LGHNA, CDR2 YNFKEQ. Researchers sorted participants into cohorts using their self-reported clinical history. This sequence originates from a man aged 25-40 years who had recovered from COVID-19. Material for sequencing was PBMCs or T cells enriched from blood (not recorded which). The chain combines TRBV4-2 with TRBJ1-1, with D hard to call. The CDR3 DNA reads as TGTGCCAGCAGCCCCCCAGGTGGCACTGAAGCTTTCTTT. This encodes CASSPPGGTEAFF.